The clone carrying this T cell receptor beta chain was found a few times. Libraries were prepared by immunoSEQ multiplex PCR; TCRdb keeps only in-frame clonotypes and omits some of them. The sample yields 440,000 or so clones, less than 95% seen once. This record belongs to a study of Ad26.COV2.S vaccination and SARS-CoV-2 variants. Between the trimmed V and J ends, which lost 6 bases and 3 bases, there was a span of 11 bases. The germline V gene encodes CDR1 SGHTA and CDR2 FQGNSA. CDR3 size: 13 residues. Treatment of the sample: about 20 received Ad26.COV2.S at low or high dose, single or two shots; about five received placebo; per-sample allocation not given. Samples were taken on day 63 after the first vaccine or placebo injection.

The starting material was peripheral blood, obtained in a trial of Ad26.COV2.S vaccine versus placebo. The genes are TRBV7-2 and TRBJ1-2; D is perhaps TRBD1 (5 bases). The TCR sequence derives from a person aged 18 to 59 who received the Ad26.COV2.S COVID-19 vaccine or a placebo. The CDR3 loop reads CASRIGTDYGYTF. In DNA form, the CDR3 reads TGTGCCAGCAGAATCGGGACGGACTATGGCTACACCTTC.